This T cell receptor beta chain was observed in a study of shared clonotypes between healthy human individuals. The table came from immunoSEQ multiplex PCR; TCRdb's copy has only in-frame clones and leaves some out. The table has about 480,000 clones, around 79% seen once. Germline lookup yields CDR1 SGHAT and CDR2 FQNNGV. This CDR3 is 15 amino acids long. Trimming shortened V by 6 bases and J by 8 bases, and 19 bases separated the two germline ends. V is TRBV11-2 and J is TRBJ1-4, with D possibly TRBD1 on 5 matching bases. This receptor was taken from a woman between 35 and 50 years old in good health. Some clones in this sample may be carry-over from other donors' samples. The specimen sequenced was PBMCs. The CDR3 spells CASSFTSTGTEKLFF. Here the CDR3 DNA reads TGTGCCAGCAGTTTTACGTCCACAGGAACCGAAAAACTGTTTTTT.